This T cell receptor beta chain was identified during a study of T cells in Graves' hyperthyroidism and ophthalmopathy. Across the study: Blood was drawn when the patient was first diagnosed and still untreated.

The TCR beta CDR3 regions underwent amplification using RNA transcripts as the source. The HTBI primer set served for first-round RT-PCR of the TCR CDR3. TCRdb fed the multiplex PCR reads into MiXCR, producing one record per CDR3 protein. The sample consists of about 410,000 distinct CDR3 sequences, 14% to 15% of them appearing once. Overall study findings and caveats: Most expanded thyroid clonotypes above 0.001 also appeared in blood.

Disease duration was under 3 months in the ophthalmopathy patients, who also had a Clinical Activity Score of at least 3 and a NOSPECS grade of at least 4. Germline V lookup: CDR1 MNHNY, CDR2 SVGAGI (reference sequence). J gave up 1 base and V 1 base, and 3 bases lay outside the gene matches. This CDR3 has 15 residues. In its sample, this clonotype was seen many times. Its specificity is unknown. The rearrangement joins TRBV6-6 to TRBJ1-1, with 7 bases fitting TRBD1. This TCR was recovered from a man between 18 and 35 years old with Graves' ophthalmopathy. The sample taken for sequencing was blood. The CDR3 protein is CASSYWGQPNTEAFF. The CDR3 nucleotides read TGTGCCAGCAGTTACTGGGGACAGCCGAACACTGAAGCTTTCTTT.